The T cell receptor beta chain under discussion was sequenced for a study of blood T cell repertoires in COVID-19. At the level of the study: Donors in the United States, Italy and Spain gave samples during acute or convalescent COVID-19. T cells, B-cell-depleted T cells, or PBMCs supplied cDNA or gDNA.

V lost 0 bases, J lost 4 bases, and 7 bases lay in between. The CDR3 contains 12 residues. Germline V lookup: CDR1 GTSNPN, CDR2 SVGIG (reference sequence). Donors were grouped by their self-reported clinical history. In the authors' workflow: Nucleated cell counts were estimated from reference gene primer amplification. This table comes from immunoSEQ multiplex PCR, and its TCRdb copy is limited to in-frame clones, with some not included. That table gives V, J and clone size, and the DNA gave D and trimming. The sample carries fewer than 250,000 clones, 85% to 90% recorded once. The sequenced material came from PBMCs or T cells enriched from blood (not recorded which). This chain uses TRBV30 with TRBJ2-7, with D possibly being TRBD2 (6 bases). This receptor was obtained from a woman between 50 and 59 years old with acute COVID-19. The CDR3 DNA reads TGTGCCTGGAGTGTGGGACTTTACGAGCAGTACTTC. It encodes CAWSVGLYEQYF.